These T cell receptor beta chains were read from a single sample in a study of blood T cells in healthy people across ages. In TCRdb, the 5' RACE reads were re-called with MiXCR into one record per CDR3 protein. Altogether roughly 930,000 distinct CDR3 sequences are present, 48% being singletons, with the ten largest covering around 15%. Sequenced input: blood. The receptors stem from a young man in good health. Each CDR3 is given with its conserved first and last residue. A D gene is named only where the DNA matches it firmly. The size field is filled for only some rows; it gives once, few, many or a size class.

CDR3 DNA: TGCAGTGCTAGGGGGGTGGGGACTAGCGGAAACCCGGCAGATACGCAGTATTTT; CDR3 protein: CSARGVGTSGNPADTQYF; J gene: TRBJ2-3; V gene: TRBV20-1; D gene: TRBD2; clone size: few
CDR3 DNA: TGTGCCAGCAGCCGCCGGGGCAATCAGCCCCAGCATTTT; CDR3 protein: CASSRRGNQPQHF; J gene: TRBJ1-5; V gene: TRBV7-2; D gene: -; clone size: -
CDR3 DNA: TGCAGTGCTAGAGATCAGGAGCGGGGGGGCCGGTACAATGAGCAGTTCTTC; CDR3 protein: CSARDQERGGRYNEQFF; J gene: TRBJ2-1; V gene: TRBV20-1; D gene: TRBD2; clone size: -
CDR3 DNA: TGTGCCAGCAATAGACAGGGAAGAAATGGCTACACCTTC; CDR3 protein: CASNRQGRNGYTF; J gene: TRBJ1-2; V gene: TRBV12-3/TRBV12-4; D gene: TRBD1; clone size: -
CDR3 DNA: TGTGCCAGCAGCGATACAATAGGGGTAATGGACGAGCAGTACTTC; CDR3 protein: CASSDTIGVMDEQYF; J gene: TRBJ2-7; V gene: TRBV3-1; D gene: -; clone size: -
CDR3 DNA: TGTGCCAGCAGTGATCCCAGGGGGAACAGGGGAGTAGATACGCAGTATTTT; CDR3 protein: CASSDPRGNRGVDTQYF; J gene: TRBJ2-3; V gene: TRBV6-1; D gene: TRBD1; clone size: -
CDR3 DNA: TGCAGTCTAGCGGGGGACACCGGGGAGCTGTTTTTT; CDR3 protein: CSLAGDTGELFF; J gene: TRBJ2-2; V gene: TRBV20-1; D gene: TRBD2; clone size: -
CDR3 DNA: TGTGCCACCAGCAGAGTGGGGTACGAGCAGTACTTC; CDR3 protein: CATSRVGYEQYF; J gene: TRBJ2-7; V gene: TRBV15; D gene: -; clone size: many
CDR3 DNA: TGTGCCAGCAGCGAGGGGAGTAGCGGGTGGTACGAGCAGTACTTC; CDR3 protein: CASSEGSSGWYEQYF; J gene: TRBJ2-7; V gene: TRBV9; D gene: TRBD2; clone size: many
CDR3 DNA: TGTGCCAGCAGGCGGGGCGGGTATACCTATGGCTACACCTTC; CDR3 protein: CASRRGGYTYGYTF; J gene: TRBJ1-2; V gene: TRBV28; D gene: -; clone size: few
CDR3 DNA: TGCAGTGCTAGGGGGCGACGGGGCATGGACATTCAGTACTTC; CDR3 protein: CSARGRRGMDIQYF; J gene: TRBJ2-4; V gene: TRBV20-1; D gene: -; clone size: -
CDR3 DNA: TGTGCCACCAGTGATCCCCTGAGGGACAGGACAGATACGCAGTATTTT; CDR3 protein: CATSDPLRDRTDTQYF; J gene: TRBJ2-3; V gene: TRBV24-1; D gene: TRBD1; clone size: -
CDR3 DNA: TGTGCCAGTCCCTCAGACAGGGCCAACGTCCTGACTTTC; CDR3 protein: CASPSDRANVLTF; J gene: TRBJ2-6; V gene: TRBV6-6; D gene: -; clone size: -
CDR3 DNA: TGCAGTGCTAGACAGGGGGAGAGGCCCCAGCATTTT; CDR3 protein: CSARQGERPQHF; J gene: TRBJ1-5; V gene: TRBV20-1; D gene: TRBD1; clone size: once
CDR3 DNA: TGTGCCAGCAGCAAAGTAGAGACAGGGTTGGACTCGGGTGCGAACTATGGCTACACCTTC; CDR3 protein: CASSKVETGLDSGANYGYTF; J gene: TRBJ1-2; V gene: TRBV21-1; D gene: -; clone size: -
CDR3 DNA: TGTGCCAGCAGTTACCGTCAGACAGGGTCCTACGAGCAGTACTTC; CDR3 protein: CASSYRQTGSYEQYF; J gene: TRBJ2-7; V gene: TRBV6-5; D gene: TRBD1; clone size: few
CDR3 DNA: TGCGCCAGCACCCCCGGGACAGGGGGCTTCAATGAGCAGTTCTTC; CDR3 protein: CASTPGTGGFNEQFF; J gene: TRBJ2-1; V gene: TRBV5-1; D gene: TRBD1; clone size: -
CDR3 DNA: TGTGCCAGCAGTTTCGGGTTTGGCTACACCTTC; CDR3 protein: CASSFGFGYTF; J gene: TRBJ1-2; V gene: TRBV12-3/TRBV12-4; D gene: -; clone size: few
CDR3 DNA: TGTGCCAGCAGCCAAGATAAGGATGAGCAGTACTTC; CDR3 protein: CASSQDKDEQYF; J gene: TRBJ2-7; V gene: TRBV14; D gene: -; clone size: -
CDR3 DNA: TGTGCCTGGAGTATTGAGGGTCCCAATCAGCCCCAGCATTTT; CDR3 protein: CAWSIEGPNQPQHF; J gene: TRBJ1-5; V gene: TRBV30; D gene: -; clone size: once
CDR3 DNA: TGCAGTGCTCCAGGGGAGGACACAGATACGCAGTATTTT; CDR3 protein: CSAPGEDTDTQYF; J gene: TRBJ2-3; V gene: TRBV20-1; D gene: -; clone size: few
CDR3 DNA: TGCAGTGCGGCCCGACAGCCCATGGATGAGCAGTTCTTC; CDR3 protein: CSAARQPMDEQFF; J gene: TRBJ2-1; V gene: TRBV20-1; D gene: -; clone size: few
CDR3 DNA: TGTGCCAGCAGTTCGGGACAGGGGGACACAGATACGCAGTATTTT; CDR3 protein: CASSSGQGDTDTQYF; J gene: TRBJ2-3; V gene: TRBV28; D gene: TRBD1; clone size: few
CDR3 DNA: TGCAGTGCTACCGGGAGCCGCTCTGGCTACACCTTC; CDR3 protein: CSATGSRSGYTF; J gene: TRBJ1-2; V gene: TRBV20-1; D gene: -; clone size: -
CDR3 DNA: TGTGCCAGCAGTTTATCCTGGGACTCCTACGAGCAGTACTTC; CDR3 protein: CASSLSWDSYEQYF; J gene: TRBJ2-7; V gene: TRBV27; D gene: -; clone size: few
CDR3 DNA: TGTGCCATTCGGACAGTTTCCTACGAGCAGTACTTC; CDR3 protein: CAIRTVSYEQYF; J gene: TRBJ2-7; V gene: TRBV6-1; D gene: -; clone size: many
CDR3 DNA: TGTGCCGGGGGAAGCTCCTACGAGCAGTACTTC; CDR3 protein: CAGGSSYEQYF; J gene: TRBJ2-7; V gene: TRBV30; D gene: -; clone size: once
CDR3 DNA: TGTGCCAGCAGCTTAATCCCTCTGAACACTGAAGCTTTCTTT; CDR3 protein: CASSLIPLNTEAFF; J gene: TRBJ1-1; V gene: TRBV7-8; D gene: -; clone size: -
CDR3 DNA: TGCAGTGCTAGATCCCGGGACGGCAATCAGCCCCAGCATTTT; CDR3 protein: CSARSRDGNQPQHF; J gene: TRBJ1-5; V gene: TRBV20-1; D gene: -; clone size: -
CDR3 DNA: TGTGCCAGCAGACCCACAGGGGTTGCCTACAATGAGCAGTTCTTC; CDR3 protein: CASRPTGVAYNEQFF; J gene: TRBJ2-1; V gene: TRBV6-5; D gene: TRBD1; clone size: -
CDR3 DNA: TGCAGTGCTAGAGCGGGGTTGGTCAATCAGCCCCAGCATTTT; CDR3 protein: CSARAGLVNQPQHF; J gene: TRBJ1-5; V gene: TRBV20-1; D gene: -; clone size: -
CDR3 DNA: TGCAGTGCTAGAGATAAAAAGAACACTGAAGCTTTCTTT; CDR3 protein: CSARDKKNTEAFF; J gene: TRBJ1-1; V gene: TRBV20-1; D gene: -; clone size: few
CDR3 DNA: TGTGCCAGCAGTTCCGCGCGGTTCGTTGAGACCCAGTACTTC; CDR3 protein: CASSSARFVETQYF; J gene: TRBJ2-5; V gene: TRBV28; D gene: -; clone size: -
CDR3 DNA: TGTGCCAGCAGCCATGAGCGGGGCGTGAATGAGCAGTTCTTC; CDR3 protein: CASSHERGVNEQFF; J gene: TRBJ2-1; V gene: TRBV7-2; D gene: TRBD2; clone size: -
CDR3 DNA: TGTGCCAGCAGGGTTGGGACTAGCGGGGAGAATGAGCAGTTCTTC; CDR3 protein: CASRVGTSGENEQFF; J gene: TRBJ2-1; V gene: TRBV6-5; D gene: TRBD2; clone size: -
CDR3 DNA: TGCGCCAGCAACCAAGAAGAAAGGCAAGAAAATCAGCCCCAGCATTTT; CDR3 protein: CASNQEERQENQPQHF; J gene: TRBJ1-5; V gene: TRBV4-1; D gene: -; clone size: -
CDR3 DNA: TGTGCCAGCAGCTTCTTCGGACAGGGGGGCACAGATACGCAGTATTTT; CDR3 protein: CASSFFGQGGTDTQYF; J gene: TRBJ2-3; V gene: TRBV11-1; D gene: TRBD1; clone size: few
CDR3 DNA: TGTGCCAGCAGCTTAACCCCCGGGACAGGGGGTGAAAAACTGTTTTTT; CDR3 protein: CASSLTPGTGGEKLFF; J gene: TRBJ1-4; V gene: TRBV7-8; D gene: TRBD1; clone size: few
CDR3 DNA: TGTGCCAGCAAGCCTAGCCGAACCAACTACAATGAGCAGTTCTTC; CDR3 protein: CASKPSRTNYNEQFF; J gene: TRBJ2-1; V gene: TRBV25-1; D gene: -; clone size: few
CDR3 DNA: TGCGCCAGCAGCCAAGATGCAGGCGGGGTCAGCACAGATACGCAGTATTTT; CDR3 protein: CASSQDAGGVSTDTQYF; J gene: TRBJ2-3; V gene: TRBV4-3; D gene: -; clone size: -
CDR3 DNA: TGTGCCAGCAGCTTAGACAGGGACACCGGGGAGCTGTTTTTT; CDR3 protein: CASSLDRDTGELFF; J gene: TRBJ2-2; V gene: TRBV11-2; D gene: -; clone size: -
CDR3 DNA: TGCAGTGTCACGACAGGCGAGAGTAATTCACCCCTCCACTTT; CDR3 protein: CSVTTGESNSPLHF; J gene: TRBJ1-6; V gene: TRBV20-1; D gene: -; clone size: few
CDR3 DNA: TGCAGCGTTGAAGGGGCGGCGGGGAATGAGCAGTTCTTC; CDR3 protein: CSVEGAAGNEQFF; J gene: TRBJ2-1; V gene: TRBV29-1; D gene: -; clone size: few
CDR3 DNA: TGTGCCAGCAGGGAGTCAGTACTAGTGGAGACCCAGTACTTC; CDR3 protein: CASRESVLVETQYF; J gene: TRBJ2-5; V gene: TRBV6-6; D gene: -; clone size: -
CDR3 DNA: TGTGCCAGCAGTTGGGCCTCTGGGGCCAACGTCCTGACTTTC; CDR3 protein: CASSWASGANVLTF; J gene: TRBJ2-6; V gene: TRBV28; D gene: -; clone size: few
CDR3 DNA: TGCAGCGTTGAGAGGGAGGCCACAGATACGCAGTATTTT; CDR3 protein: CSVEREATDTQYF; J gene: TRBJ2-3; V gene: TRBV29-1; D gene: -; clone size: -
CDR3 DNA: TGTGCCAGCATCGGCGGGGAATACACAGATACGCAGTATTTT; CDR3 protein: CASIGGEYTDTQYF; J gene: TRBJ2-3; V gene: TRBV6-2/TRBV6-3; D gene: -; clone size: -
CDR3 DNA: TGTGCCAGCAGTTACCGACAGGGTGCGGGTCAGCCCCAGCATTTT; CDR3 protein: CASSYRQGAGQPQHF; J gene: TRBJ1-5; V gene: TRBV6-5; D gene: TRBD1; clone size: -